These 20 T cell receptor beta chains originate from one sample sequenced in a study of PD-L1 blockade in urothelial cancer. The data were produced by immunoSEQ multiplex PCR, yet TCRdb's version contains in-frame clones alone and is incomplete. Among some 71,000 clones listed, approximately 84% were seen once. Time point here: pretreatment peripheral blood. The sample in question was PBMCs, obtained around atezolizumab (anti-PD-L1) treatment. These receptor sequences come from a man aged 55 to 69 with urothelial cancer.

V usage is TRBV9 and J usage is TRBJ1-2; 12 nucleotides agree with TRBD1. The V gene end was trimmed by 3 bases and the J gene end by 7 bases; junction bases not matched to a gene: 7. This CDR3 spans 15 amino acids. The V gene's germline CDR1 is SGDLS and CDR2 YYNGEE. The CDR3 is CASSAGTGGTVGYTF. Written as DNA, the CDR3 is TGTGCCAGCAGCGCCGGGACAGGGGGCACAGTTGGCTACACCTTC.

Concerning this clone itself: Within the sample, other DNA sequences also encode this same CDR3. V and J are TRBV7-2 and TRBJ2-5; 10 bases fit TRBD1. The V gene end was trimmed by 6 bases and the J gene end by 5 bases; junction bases not matched to a gene: 6. The CDR3 consists of 14 residues. CDR1 SGHTA and CDR2 FQGNSA come from the germline V gene. This CDR3 reads CASSSDRGPETQYF. Here the CDR3 DNA reads TGTGCCAGCAGTTCCGACAGGGGGCCGGAGACCCAGTACTTC.

As concerns this clone: This sample also contains other DNA sequences that code for the same CDR3. V gene TRBV5-4 combines with J gene TRBJ2-7; D is ambiguous. Germline loops: CDR1 SGHNT, CDR2 YYREEE (reference sequence). The CDR3 spans 13 residues. The V end was cut by 0 bases, the J end by 7 bases, with 11 bases between. CDR3 bases: TGTGCCAGCAGCTTGGTTTCGAGCTATGAGCAGTACTTC. It specifies CASSLVSSYEQYF.

The chain uses TRBV19 and TRBJ1-1; perhaps TRBD1 as D (5 bases). The V gene lost 3 bases and the J gene lost 5 bases, with 10 bases spanning the gap. The germline V gene encodes CDR1 LNHDA and CDR2 SQIVND (reference sequence). This CDR3 region has 13 residues. The CDR3 DNA reads TGTGCCAGTAGTATGACGGACACGACTGAAGCTTTCTTT. Its translation: CASSMTDTTEAFF.

The chain's CDR3 is CASSFSGVGLGNEQFF. The CDR3 DNA is TGTGCCAGCAGCTTTTCAGGGGTTGGACTTGGCAATGAGCAGTTCTTC. The chain uses TRBV5-6 and TRBJ2-1; possible D gene TRBD1, 6 bases. Germline V gene sequence: CDR1 SGHDT, CDR2 YYEEEE. The CDR3 runs 16 residues. The V end was cut by 2 bases, the J end by 6 bases, with 18 bases between.

The V gene is TRBV6-5, the J gene TRBJ1-1; no reliable D call. V was pared by 4 bases and J by 8 bases, with 11 bases between. CDR1 and CDR2 from the germline V gene are MNHEY and SVGAGI. The CDR3 runs to 12 residues. Here the CDR3 DNA reads TGTGCCAGCAGTTCCCCCGGCAGGGAAGCTTTCTTT. This codes for CASSSPGREAFF.

The chain recombines TRBV18 with TRBJ2-3; 9 bases agree with TRBD2. The germline CDR1 and CDR2 sequences are KGHSH and LQKENI. V trimming: 3 bases; J trimming: 9 bases; junction bases outside the gene matches: 13. This CDR3 spans 16 amino acids. The CDR3 sequence is CASSPPGTSPVGTQYF. In nucleotides, the CDR3 is TGTGCCAGCTCACCCCCCGGGACTAGCCCGGTAGGAACGCAGTATTTT.

CDR3 in DNA: TGTGCCAGCAGCTTGGGGGGGGGTAATCCTCGGCGCTATGGCTACACCTTC. Residues: CASSLGGGNPRRYGYTF. The rearrangement joins TRBV5-6 to TRBJ1-2; maybe TRBD1 (5 bases). V was pared by 0 bases and J by 4 bases, with 19 bases between. The CDR3 is 17 residues long. Germline values: CDR1 SGHDT, CDR2 YYEEEE.

This chain joins TRBV30 and TRBJ2-5; 14 bases agree with TRBD2. Germline CDR1 is GTSNPN and CDR2 is SVGIG (reference sequence). The CDR3 totals 14 residues. V lost 8 bases and J lost 2; bases outside the gene matches: 4. The CDR3 region has the DNA TGTGCCCTGGGACTAGCGGGGGCTCAAGAGACCCAGTACTTC. Translated: CALGLAGAQETQYF.

The genes are TRBV10-1 and TRBJ2-5, with TRBD1 as a possible D gene (5 bases). The germline V gene encodes CDR1 WNHNN and CDR2 SYGVQD (reference sequence). The CDR3 is 14 amino acids. The germline V and J ends were trimmed by 6 bases and 4 bases, with 15 bases remaining between them. The chain's CDR3 is CASSPQGRGETQYF. The CDR3 bases are TGCGCCAGCAGCCCCCAGGGTAGAGGAGAGACCCAGTACTTC.

The rearrangement uses TRBV11-2 and TRBJ1-5; 7 bases align to TRBD1. The CDR3 runs to 16 residues. Germline V gene data show CDR1 as SGHAT and CDR2 as FQNNGV. J gave up 0 bases and V 11 bases, and 13 bases lay outside the gene matches. CDR3 coding DNA: TGTGCCCGGGCCAAGGGGGCTCACTATAGCAATCAGCCCCAGCATTTT. Translation gives CARAKGAHYSNQPQHF.

This clone was recorded only once. The chain joins TRBV5-1 to TRBJ2-5, with D perhaps TRBD2 (5 bases). The J call may be incorrect, as the DNA end agrees better with TRBJ2-7. This CDR3 spans 14 amino acids. The germline CDR1 and CDR2 sequences are SGHRS and YFSETQ. The CDR3 spells CASKSNVEGYEQYF. CDR3 nucleotides: TGCGCCAGCAAATCCAACGTCGAGGGTTACGAGCAGTACTTC.

The chain employs TRBV6-5 and TRBJ2-2, with 8 bases lining up with TRBD1. The V gene's germline CDR1 is MNHEY and CDR2 SVGAGI. V lost 10 bases, J lost 6 bases, and 7 bases stayed unmatched. This CDR3 region has 13 residues. CDR3 nucleotides: TGTGCCACCAGACAGGGGTGGGCCGGGGAGCTGTTTTTT. Protein product: CATRQGWAGELFF.

In nucleotides, the CDR3 is TGTGCCAGCAGCTCAGGGGGAGACATGAACACTGAAGCTTTCTTT. Translation gives CASSSGGDMNTEAFF. The chain joins TRBV13 to TRBJ1-1, with 7 bases fitting TRBD1. V gave up 4 bases and J gave up 0 bases; unmatched junction bases: 5. The V gene's germline CDR1 is PRHDT and CDR2 FYEKMQ (reference sequence). CDR3 length equals 15 residues.

This clone was found once. The chain carries TRBV5-1 and TRBJ2-7; the D is unclear. This CDR3 spans 14 amino acids. Germline V gene sequence: CDR1 SGHRS, CDR2 YFSETQ. Trimming shortened V by 4 bases and J by 7 bases, and 18 bases separated the two germline ends. Written as DNA, the CDR3 is TGCGCCAGCAGCCGTGAGTCTCCGCCGTGGGAGCAGTACTTC. Translating gives CASSRESPPWEQYF.

This chain's CDR3 is CSVEDEGTVPYEQYF. CDR3 DNA sequence: TGCAGCGTTGAAGATGAGGGGACAGTCCCCTACGAGCAGTACTTC. The genes are TRBV29-1 and TRBJ2-7; 7 nucleotides agree with TRBD1. Germline V gene lookup returns CDR1 SQVTM and CDR2 ANQGSEA. With 0 bases clipped from V and 2 bases from J, the junction kept 7 bases outside the gene matches. The CDR3 contains 15 residues.

This clone has only one observation. This chain links TRBV6-5 with TRBJ2-1, with a possible D match to TRBD2 (6 bases). V lost 0 bases and J 4 bases, leaving 7 bases between the germline ends. The CDR3 has 14 residues. In germline, CDR1 is MNHEY, CDR2 SVGAGI. CDR3 protein: CASSYSEGYNEQFF. For the CDR3, the DNA is TGTGCCAGCAGTTACTCGGAGGGTTACAATGAGCAGTTCTTC.

The chain joins TRBV7-2 to TRBJ2-5; 7 positions agree with TRBD2. Trimming took 5 bases from V and 4 from J; bases not matched to a gene: 7. This CDR3 contains 14 residues. The V gene's germline CDR1 is SGHTA and CDR2 FQGNSA. DNA of the CDR3: TGTGCCAGCAGCCCACAAGCGGGGCGAGAGACCCAGTACTTC. This translates into CASSPQAGRETQYF.

V and J are TRBV2 and TRBJ1-6, with unresolved D. Per the germline V gene, CDR1 is SNHLY and CDR2 is FYNNEI. V gave up 8 bases and J gave up 0 bases, with 23 bases separating them. The CDR3 totals 19 residues. CDR3 sequence reads: CASSLIGRDSGSYNSPLHF. The CDR3 DNA reads TGTGCCAGCTCCTTAATAGGGAGGGATTCGGGCTCCTATAATTCACCCCTCCACTTT.

This rearrangement joins TRBV10-3 to TRBJ2-1; the match to TRBD2 covers 13 bases. V was clipped by 6 bases and J by 8 bases; unmatched bases: 7. From germline, CDR1 is ENHRY and CDR2 SYGVKD. This CDR3 has 15 residues. CDR3 region: CAISRTSGGAYEQFF. The CDR3 DNA sequence: TGTGCCATCAGCCGCACTAGCGGGGGGGCCTATGAGCAGTTCTTC.